This T cell receptor (beta chain) stems from a study of cytomegalovirus exposure and HLA in healthy donors. Findings and caveats of the study: The productive fraction for most TCR beta V segments was about 90% or about 30% in an earlier analysis. CMV serostatus alone was available as immune exposure information.

J was trimmed by 4 bases and V by 2 bases; bases with no gene match: 3. Germline CDR1 SGHDN, CDR2 FVKESK. This CDR3 spans 14 amino acids. Note on this clone: What it recognizes is unknown.

The PCR used 60 Vbeta and 13 Jbeta primers. Sequencing was performed with immunoSEQ multiplex PCR; in TCRdb, only in-frame clones are kept and a portion is missing. The sample records 150,000 or so clones, almost 80% being singletons. V is TRBV14 and J is TRBJ1-1, with 8 bases identical to TRBD1. Sequencing was carried out using PBMCs. This TCR derives from a man between 35 and 55 years old in good health and CMV-seropositive. The CDR3 DNA is TGTGCCAGCAGCCAACAGACAGGGGTCACTGAAGCTTTCTTT. Translated: CASSQQTGVTEAFF.